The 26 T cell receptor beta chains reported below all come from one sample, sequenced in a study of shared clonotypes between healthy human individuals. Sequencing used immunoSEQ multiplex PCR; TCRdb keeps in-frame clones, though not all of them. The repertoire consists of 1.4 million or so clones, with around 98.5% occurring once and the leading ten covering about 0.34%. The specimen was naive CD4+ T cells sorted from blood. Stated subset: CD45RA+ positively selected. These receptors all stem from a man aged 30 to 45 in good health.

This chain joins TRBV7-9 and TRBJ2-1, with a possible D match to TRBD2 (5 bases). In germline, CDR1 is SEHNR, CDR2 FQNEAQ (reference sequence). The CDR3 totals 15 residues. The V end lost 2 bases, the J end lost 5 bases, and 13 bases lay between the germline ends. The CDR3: CASSLTSSTDNEQFF. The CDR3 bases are TGTGCCAGCAGCTTAACTTCTAGCACTGACAATGAGCAGTTCTTC.

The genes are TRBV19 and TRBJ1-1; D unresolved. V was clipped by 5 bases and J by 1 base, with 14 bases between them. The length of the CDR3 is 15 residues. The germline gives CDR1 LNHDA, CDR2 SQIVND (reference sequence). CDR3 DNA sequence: TGTGCCAGTAGTTCGGACGGTTCAAGGAACACTGAAGCTTTCTTT. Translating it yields CASSSDGSRNTEAFF.

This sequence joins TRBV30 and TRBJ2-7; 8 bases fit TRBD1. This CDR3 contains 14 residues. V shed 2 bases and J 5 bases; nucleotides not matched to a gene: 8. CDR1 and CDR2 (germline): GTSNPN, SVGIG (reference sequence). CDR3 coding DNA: TGTGCCTGGAGTCCCTTGGACAGGGACAACGAGCAGTACTTC. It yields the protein CAWSPLDRDNEQYF.

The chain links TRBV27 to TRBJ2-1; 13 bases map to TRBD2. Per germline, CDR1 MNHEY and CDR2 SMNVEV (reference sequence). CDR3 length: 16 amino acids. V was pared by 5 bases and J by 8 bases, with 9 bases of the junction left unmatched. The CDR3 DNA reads TGTGCCAGCAGTCCGAAACTAGCGGGAGGGTGGGATGAGCAGTTCTTC. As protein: CASSPKLAGGWDEQFF.

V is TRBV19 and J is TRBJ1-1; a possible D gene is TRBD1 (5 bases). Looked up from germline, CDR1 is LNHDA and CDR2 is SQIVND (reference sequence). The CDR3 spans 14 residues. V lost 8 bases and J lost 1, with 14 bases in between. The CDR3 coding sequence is TGTGCCAGTCGGTCCGGAGGGGCGAACACTGAAGCTTTCTTT. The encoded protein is CASRSGGANTEAFF.

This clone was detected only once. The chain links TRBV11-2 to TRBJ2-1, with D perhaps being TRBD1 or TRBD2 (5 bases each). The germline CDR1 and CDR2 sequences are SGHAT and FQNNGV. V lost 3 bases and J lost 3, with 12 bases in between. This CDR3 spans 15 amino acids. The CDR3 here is CASSFQRGDYNEQFF. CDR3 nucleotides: TGTGCCAGCAGCTTCCAGAGGGGCGACTACAATGAGCAGTTCTTC.

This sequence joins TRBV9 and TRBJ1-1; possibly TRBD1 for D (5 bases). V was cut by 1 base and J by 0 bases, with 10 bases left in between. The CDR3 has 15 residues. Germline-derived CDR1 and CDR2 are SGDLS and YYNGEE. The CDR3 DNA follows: TGTGCCAGCAGCGTAATCTCAGGGATGAACACTGAAGCTTTCTTT. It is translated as CASSVISGMNTEAFF.

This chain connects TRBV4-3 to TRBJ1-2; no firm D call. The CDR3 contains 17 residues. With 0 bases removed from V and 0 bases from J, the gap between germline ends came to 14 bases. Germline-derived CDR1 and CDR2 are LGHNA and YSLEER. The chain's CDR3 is CASSQEEPGRANYGYTF. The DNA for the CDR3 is TGCGCCAGCAGCCAAGAAGAACCGGGGAGGGCTAACTATGGCTACACCTTC.

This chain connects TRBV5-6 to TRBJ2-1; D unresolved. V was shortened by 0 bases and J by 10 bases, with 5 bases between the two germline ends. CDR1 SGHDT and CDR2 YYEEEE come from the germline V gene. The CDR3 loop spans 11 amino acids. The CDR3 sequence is CASSLALEQFF. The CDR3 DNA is TGTGCCAGCAGCTTGGCGTTGGAGCAGTTCTTC.

This chain's CDR3 is CASSPEPLEGKLFF. In DNA form, the CDR3 reads TGTGCCAGCAGCCCCGAACCGCTTGAAGGAAAACTGTTTTTT. V and J are TRBV7-6 and TRBJ1-4; no definite D call. Germline V gene data show CDR1 as SGHVS and CDR2 as FNYEAQ. The CDR3 consists of 14 residues. Trimming shortened V by 5 bases and J by 10 bases, and 17 bases separated the two germline ends.

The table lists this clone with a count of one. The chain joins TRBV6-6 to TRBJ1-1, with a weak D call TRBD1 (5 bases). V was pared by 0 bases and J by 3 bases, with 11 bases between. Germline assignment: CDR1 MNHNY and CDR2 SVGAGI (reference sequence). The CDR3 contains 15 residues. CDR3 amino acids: CASSYSRTHDTEAFF. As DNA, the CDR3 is TGTGCCAGCAGTTACTCCCGGACACACGACACTGAAGCTTTCTTT.

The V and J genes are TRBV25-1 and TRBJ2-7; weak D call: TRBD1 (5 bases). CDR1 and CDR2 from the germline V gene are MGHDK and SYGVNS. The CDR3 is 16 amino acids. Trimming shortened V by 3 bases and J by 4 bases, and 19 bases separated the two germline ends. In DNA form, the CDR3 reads TGTGCCAGCAGTGAGCAAGACAGAGTAGGTGGATACGAGCAGTACTTC. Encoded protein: CASSEQDRVGGYEQYF.

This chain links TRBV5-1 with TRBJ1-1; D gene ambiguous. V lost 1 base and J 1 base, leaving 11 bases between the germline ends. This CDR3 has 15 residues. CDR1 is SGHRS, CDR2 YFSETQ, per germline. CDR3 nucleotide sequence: TGCGCCAGCAGCTTGCTTTCGGACGGGAACACTGAAGCTTTCTTT. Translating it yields CASSLLSDGNTEAFF. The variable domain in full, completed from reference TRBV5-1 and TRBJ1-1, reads KAGVTQTPRYLIKTRGQQVTLSCSPISGHRSVSWYQQTPGQGLQFLFEYFSETQRNKGNFPGRFSGRQFSNSRSEMNVSTLELGDSALYLCASSLLSDGNTEAFFGQGTRLTVV.

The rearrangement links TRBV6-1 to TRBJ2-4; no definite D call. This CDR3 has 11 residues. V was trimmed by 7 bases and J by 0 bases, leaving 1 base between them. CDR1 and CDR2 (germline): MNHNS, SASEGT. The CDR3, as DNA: TGTGCCAGCACAGCCAAAAACATTCAGTACTTC. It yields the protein CASTAKNIQYF.

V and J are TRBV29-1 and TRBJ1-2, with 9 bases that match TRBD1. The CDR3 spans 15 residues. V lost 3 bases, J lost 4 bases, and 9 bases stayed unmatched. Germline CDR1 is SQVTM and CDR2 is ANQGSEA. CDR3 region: CSVDGTGRVPYGYTF. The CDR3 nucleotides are TGCAGCGTTGATGGGACAGGGAGGGTCCCCTATGGCTACACCTTC.

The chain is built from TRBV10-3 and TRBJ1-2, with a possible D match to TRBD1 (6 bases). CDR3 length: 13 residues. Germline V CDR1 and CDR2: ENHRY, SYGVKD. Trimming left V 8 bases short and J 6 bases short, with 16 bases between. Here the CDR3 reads CAIEQGKGDGYTF. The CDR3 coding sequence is TGTGCCATCGAACAGGGAAAGGGAGATGGCTACACCTTC.

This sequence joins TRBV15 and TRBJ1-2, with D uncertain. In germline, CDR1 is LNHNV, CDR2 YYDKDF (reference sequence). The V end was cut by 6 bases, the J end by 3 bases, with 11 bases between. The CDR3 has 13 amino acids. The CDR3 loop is CATSTGIHYGYTF. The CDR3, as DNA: TGTGCCACCAGTACCGGGATACACTATGGCTACACCTTC.

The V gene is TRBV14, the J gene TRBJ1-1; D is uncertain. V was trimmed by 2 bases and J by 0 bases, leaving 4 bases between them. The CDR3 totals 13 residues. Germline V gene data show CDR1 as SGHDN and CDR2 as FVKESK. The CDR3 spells CASSQQLNTEAFF. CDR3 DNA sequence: TGTGCCAGCAGCCAACAGTTGAACACTGAAGCTTTCTTT.

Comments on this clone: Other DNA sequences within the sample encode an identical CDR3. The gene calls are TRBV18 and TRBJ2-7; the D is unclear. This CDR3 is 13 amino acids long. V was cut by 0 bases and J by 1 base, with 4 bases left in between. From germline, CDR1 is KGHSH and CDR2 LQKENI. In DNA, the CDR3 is TGTGCCAGCTCACCACCGGTTTCCTACGAGCAGTACTTC. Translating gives CASSPPVSYEQYF.

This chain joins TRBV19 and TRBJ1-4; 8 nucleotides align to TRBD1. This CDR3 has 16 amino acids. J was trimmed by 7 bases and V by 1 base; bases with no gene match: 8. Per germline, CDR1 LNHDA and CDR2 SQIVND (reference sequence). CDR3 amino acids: CASSIARGLLGEKLFF. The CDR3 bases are TGTGCCAGTAGTATAGCCAGGGGGCTTCTTGGTGAAAAACTGTTTTTT.

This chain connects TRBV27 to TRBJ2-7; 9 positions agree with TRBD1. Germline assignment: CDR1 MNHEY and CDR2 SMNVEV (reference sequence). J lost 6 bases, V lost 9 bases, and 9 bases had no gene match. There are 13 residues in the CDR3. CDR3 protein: CASKRDRVSEQYF. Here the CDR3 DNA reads TGTGCCAGTAAGCGGGACAGGGTCTCCGAGCAGTACTTC.

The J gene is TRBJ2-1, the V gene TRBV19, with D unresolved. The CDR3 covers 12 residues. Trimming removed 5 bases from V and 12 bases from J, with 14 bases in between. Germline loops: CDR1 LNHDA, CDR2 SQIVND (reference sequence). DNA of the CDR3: TGTGCCAGTAGTCCCGCTACACTTGGGCAGTTCTTC. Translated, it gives CASSPATLGQFF.

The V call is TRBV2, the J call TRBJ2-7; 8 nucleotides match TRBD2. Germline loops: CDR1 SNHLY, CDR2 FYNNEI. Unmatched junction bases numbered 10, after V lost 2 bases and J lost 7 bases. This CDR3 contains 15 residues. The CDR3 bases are TGTGCCAGCAGTGAATCGGGACTAGGTTCGGGAGAGCAGTACTTC. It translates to CASSESGLGSGEQYF.

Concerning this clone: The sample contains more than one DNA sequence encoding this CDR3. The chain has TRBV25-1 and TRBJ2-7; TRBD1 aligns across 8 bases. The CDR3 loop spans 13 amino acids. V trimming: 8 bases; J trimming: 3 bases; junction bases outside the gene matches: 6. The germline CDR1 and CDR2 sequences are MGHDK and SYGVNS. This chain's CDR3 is CASSRTGSYEQYF. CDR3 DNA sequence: TGTGCCAGCTCCAGGACAGGGAGCTACGAGCAGTACTTC.

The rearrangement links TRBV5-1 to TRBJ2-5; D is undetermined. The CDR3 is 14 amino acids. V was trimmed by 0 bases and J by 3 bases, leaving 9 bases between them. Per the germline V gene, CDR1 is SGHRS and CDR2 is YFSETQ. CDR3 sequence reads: CASSLVRREETQYF. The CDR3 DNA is TGCGCCAGCAGCTTGGTCCGTCGAGAAGAGACCCAGTACTTC.

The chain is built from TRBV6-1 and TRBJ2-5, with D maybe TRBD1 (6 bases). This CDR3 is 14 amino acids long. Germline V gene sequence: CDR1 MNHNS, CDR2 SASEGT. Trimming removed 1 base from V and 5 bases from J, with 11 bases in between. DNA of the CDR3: TGTGCCAGCAGTGAAGACAGGGTATTGGAGACCCAGTACTTC. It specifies CASSEDRVLETQYF.